One and the same sample provided the 31 T cell receptor beta chains below, sequenced in a study of T cell changes during pregnancy in multiple sclerosis. Clones were read by immunoSEQ multiplex PCR, and TCRdb kept only the in-frame ones, dropping some. In the table there are under 45,000 clones, 85% to 95% of which are singletons. The specimen comprised CD4+ T cells from peripheral blood mononuclear cells, sampled in the third trimester of pregnancy. The receptors here all came from a female donor with multiple sclerosis, enrolled in a pregnancy study.

This sequence joins TRBV11-3 and TRBJ2-2; tentative D call: TRBD2 (6 bases). The V end lost 5 bases, the J end lost 2 bases, and 15 bases lay between the germline ends. The CDR3 contains 16 residues. The germline gives CDR1 SGHNT, CDR2 YENEEA. CDR3 DNA sequence: TGTGCCAGCAGCCCCCCCAGCGGGCTCAACACCGGGGAGCTGTTTTTT. Translated, it gives CASSPPSGLNTGELFF. The variable domain in full, with the rest retrieved from reference TRBV11-3 and TRBJ2-2, is EAGVVQSPRYKIIEKKQPVAFWCNPISGHNTLYWYLQNLGQGPELLIRYENEEAVDDSQLPKDRFSAERLKGVDSTLKIQPAELGDSAVYLCASSPPSGLNTGELFFGEGSRLTVL.

The rearrangement links TRBV7-2 to TRBJ2-7, with 10 bases identical to TRBD1. V was pared by 5 bases and J by 4 bases, with 8 bases of the junction left unmatched. From germline, CDR1 is SGHTA and CDR2 FQGNSA. The CDR3 has 15 amino acids. The DNA of the CDR3 is TGTGCCAGCAGCCCGAGACAGGGGGCGCGGTACGAGCAGTACTTC. Its translation: CASSPRQGARYEQYF.

The rearrangement uses TRBV5-1 and TRBJ2-5, with 12 bases lining up with TRBD2. Unmatched junction bases numbered 9, after V lost 4 bases and J lost 5 bases. The CDR3 covers 16 residues. Germline lookup yields CDR1 SGHRS and CDR2 YFSETQ. CDR3: CASSTTSGGGGETQYF. In DNA, the CDR3 is TGCGCCAGCAGCACGACTAGCGGGGGCGGTGGGGAGACCCAGTACTTC.

The chain uses TRBV2 and TRBJ2-1; 8 nucleotides match TRBD2. The CDR3 is made up of 15 amino acids. The germline V gene encodes CDR1 SNHLY and CDR2 FYNNEI. With 6 bases clipped from V and 1 base from J, the junction kept 5 bases outside the gene matches. DNA for the CDR3: TGTGCCAGCAGGGAGACTAGCGATTCCTACAATGAGCAGTTCTTC. Protein: CASRETSDSYNEQFF.

This clone was seen only a few times. The rearrangement links TRBV18 to TRBJ2-1; D might be TRBD2 (5 bases). Trimming left V 3 bases short and J 11 bases short, with 11 bases between. CDR3 length: 12 residues. Germline values: CDR1 KGHSH, CDR2 LQKENI. The CDR3: CASSPRGRQQFF. DNA of the CDR3: TGTGCCAGCTCACCTCGGGGTAGACAGCAGTTCTTC.

This clone was detected once. The J gene is TRBJ2-2, the V gene TRBV11-3; 9 bases fit TRBD2. CDR1 and CDR2 (germline): SGHNT, YENEEA. CDR3 length equals 16 residues. The J segment lost 2 bases and the V segment lost 8 bases, leaving 9 bases of the junction unmatched. The CDR3 DNA sequence: TGTGCCAGCCAAAGCGGGACTAGCAGAAACACCGGGGAGCTGTTTTTT. It yields the protein CASQSGTSRNTGELFF.

V usage is TRBV10-3 and J usage is TRBJ2-7; TRBD2 aligns across 7 bases. The CDR3 covers 14 residues. J was trimmed by 1 base and V by 7 bases; bases with no gene match: 7. The germline gives CDR1 ENHRY, CDR2 SYGVKD. The CDR3 coding sequence is TGTGCCATCAAAAGCGGGACTGCATCCTACGAGCAGTACTTC. It encodes CAIKSGTASYEQYF.

The gene calls are TRBV5-4 and TRBJ2-6; 10 positions agree with TRBD1. Trimming cost V 5 bases and J 3 bases; bases outside gene matches: 5. This CDR3 has 16 residues. CDR1 is SGHNT and CDR2 is YYREEE in the germline V gene (reference sequence). CDR3 sequence: CASSLDRGLGANVLTF. Written as DNA, the CDR3 is TGTGCCAGCAGTCTCGACAGGGGGCTTGGGGCCAACGTCCTGACTTTC.

This chain links TRBV5-1 with TRBJ2-4, with a possible D match to TRBD1 (6 bases). CDR3 length equals 17 residues. Germline CDR1 is SGHRS and CDR2 is YFSETQ. V lost 4 bases and J lost 0, with 17 bases in between. The CDR3 DNA sequence: TGCGCCAGCAGCCCAATTCCAGGGGAGCTAGCCAAAAACATTCAGTACTTC. Encoded protein: CASSPIPGELAKNIQYF.

The V gene is TRBV6-4, the J gene TRBJ1-1; a weak D match, TRBD1 (6 bases). Germline V gives CDR1 MRHNA, CDR2 SNTAGT. V lost 7 bases and J lost 10, with 13 bases in between. The CDR3 length is 11 residues. CDR3 nucleotides: TGTGCCAGCACCGAGGGGGGGAGAGCTTTCTTT. This translates into CASTEGGRAFF.

This sequence joins TRBV7-9 and TRBJ2-1, with D hard to call. The CDR3 is 11 residues long. In germline, CDR1 is SEHNR, CDR2 FQNEAQ (reference sequence). V lost 4 bases to trimming and J lost 10 bases, with 8 bases between them. The CDR3 here is CASSSQSEQFF. CDR3 bases: TGTGCCAGCAGCTCCCAATCAGAGCAGTTCTTC.

The chain couples TRBV28 to TRBJ2-1; unclear D gene. V lost 5 bases and J 2 bases, leaving 7 bases between the germline ends. The CDR3 runs 13 residues. Per the germline V gene, CDR1 is MDHEN and CDR2 is SYDVKM. The CDR3 bases are TGTGCCAGCAGTCCGGCGGCCTACAATGAGCAGTTCTTC. Protein product: CASSPAAYNEQFF.

The chain recombines TRBV9 with TRBJ2-3, with D unclear. Germline V gene sequence: CDR1 SGDLS, CDR2 YYNGEE. This CDR3 comprises 14 residues. Trimming stripped 4 bases from V and 1 base from J, with 10 bases between. CDR3 loop: CASSPRVGTDTQYF. Here the CDR3 DNA reads TGTGCCAGCAGCCCCCGAGTGGGCACAGATACGCAGTATTTT.

The rearrangement joins TRBV19 to TRBJ2-7; no firm D call. This CDR3 spans 14 amino acids. Germline lookup yields CDR1 LNHDA and CDR2 SQIVND (reference sequence). Trimming left V 0 bases short and J 5 bases short, with 11 bases between. CDR3 in amino acids: CASSIDPSTDEQYF. CDR3 DNA sequence: TGTGCCAGTAGTATAGATCCCTCCACTGACGAGCAGTACTTC.

CDR3 protein: CAWSGGGGSKNIQYF. In DNA form, the CDR3 reads TGTGCCTGGAGTGGGGGAGGTGGTTCCAAAAACATTCAGTACTTC. The chain uses TRBV30 and TRBJ2-4; D is possibly TRBD2 (6 bases). Germline-derived CDR1 and CDR2 are GTSNPN and SVGIG (reference sequence). V lost 1 base, J lost 2 bases, and 12 bases lay in between. The CDR3 contains 15 residues.

This sequence joins TRBV10-3 and TRBJ2-7; no firm D call. This CDR3 spans 14 amino acids. Germline V gene sequence: CDR1 ENHRY, CDR2 SYGVKD. The V end was cut by 6 bases, the J end by 1 base, with 13 bases between. DNA for the CDR3: TGTGCCATCAGAGACACCGGCCGGTCCTACGAGCAGTACTTC. It translates to CAIRDTGRSYEQYF.

This clone was seen only once. V gene TRBV30 combines with J gene TRBJ1-4, with 7 bases fitting TRBD1. With V trimmed by 3 bases and J by 5 bases, 9 bases remained unmatched. CDR1 is GTSNPN and CDR2 is SVGIG in the germline V gene (reference sequence). This CDR3 contains 15 residues. The CDR3 nucleotides read TGTGCCTGGAGCGCCTCCAGGGGGAGAAATGAAAAACTGTTTTTT. As protein: CAWSASRGRNEKLFF.

The V gene is TRBV19, the J gene TRBJ2-7; 9 bases align to TRBD1. This CDR3 comprises 14 residues. The V gene end was trimmed by 3 bases and the J gene end by 4 bases; junction bases not matched to a gene: 4. Germline V gene lookup returns CDR1 LNHDA and CDR2 SQIVND (reference sequence). CDR3 sequence reads: CASSIRDRVYEQYF. CDR3 in DNA: TGTGCCAGTAGTATTAGGGACAGGGTGTACGAGCAGTACTTC. The full variable domain, rest sourced from reference TRBV19 and TRBJ2-7, is DGGITQSPKYLFRKEGQNVTLSCEQNLNHDAMYWYRQDPGQGLRLIYYSQIVNDFQKGDIAEGYSVSREKKESFPLTVTSAQKNPTAFYLCASSIRDRVYEQYFGPGTRLTVT.

This clone was counted once. V and J are TRBV9 and TRBJ1-1; 10 nucleotides line up with TRBD1. The CDR3 sequence is 11 residues long. The V gene end was trimmed by 3 bases and the J gene end by 11 bases; junction bases not matched to a gene: 1. Looked up from germline, CDR1 is SGDLS and CDR2 is YYNGEE. This CDR3 is CASSGQGAAFF. CDR3 sequence (DNA): TGTGCCAGCAGCGGACAGGGGGCGGCTTTCTTT. Full variable domain (remainder filled in from reference TRBV9 and TRBJ1-1): DSGVTQTPKHLITATGQRVTLRCSPRSGDLSVYWYQQSLDQGLQFLIQYYNGEERAKGNILERFSAQQFPDLHSELNLSSLELGDSALYFCASSGQGAAFFGQGTRLTVV.

A single count supports this clone. The V call is TRBV30, the J call TRBJ2-7; D gene uncertain. Germline CDR1 reads GTSNPN; CDR2 reads SVGIG (reference sequence). The germline V and J ends were trimmed by 2 bases and 4 bases, with 9 bases remaining between them. The CDR3 spans 12 residues. The CDR3 region has the DNA TGTGCCTGGAGTAAGGCAGCGTACGAGCAGTACTTC. Its translation is CAWSKAAYEQYF.

The chain has TRBV4-3 and TRBJ1-6; D gene unclear. Germline V CDR1 and CDR2: LGHNA, YSLEER. The CDR3 totals 16 residues. The V end was cut by 4 bases, the J end by 6 bases, with 16 bases between. In nucleotides, the CDR3 is TGCGCCAGCAGCCGAGACGCGGACTCGTTTAATTCACCCCTCCACTTT. This encodes CASSRDADSFNSPLHF.

This sequence joins TRBV30 and TRBJ2-1; TRBD1 might be the D (6 bases). This CDR3 has 11 residues. Germline V lookup: CDR1 GTSNPN, CDR2 SVGIG (reference sequence). V was trimmed by 3 bases and J by 10 bases, leaving 10 bases between them. CDR3 loop: CAWRQGGEQFF. The CDR3 bases are TGTGCCTGGAGACAGGGTGGGGAGCAGTTCTTC.

V usage is TRBV5-1 and J usage is TRBJ2-7; D may be TRBD1 (6 bases). This CDR3 comprises 13 residues. Trimming cost V 2 bases and J 4 bases, with 10 bases left between them. Per the germline V gene, CDR1 is SGHRS and CDR2 is YFSETQ. In DNA form, the CDR3 reads TGCGCCAGCAGCTTTGACAGGCGGTACGAGCAGTACTTC. Amino acids: CASSFDRRYEQYF.

This sequence joins TRBV11-2 and TRBJ2-7, with TRBD1 identical over 8 bases. Per the germline V gene, CDR1 is SGHAT and CDR2 is FQNNGV. With 1 base clipped from V and 0 bases from J, the junction kept 2 bases outside the gene matches. This CDR3 has 15 amino acids. Here the CDR3 DNA reads TGTGCCAGCAGCTTAGTTGGACAGGGCTCCTACGAGCAGTACTTC. It translates to CASSLVGQGSYEQYF.

The chain carries TRBV4-2 and TRBJ1-3; 9 nucleotides align to TRBD1. The CDR3 is 17 residues long. Germline CDR1 is LGHNA and CDR2 is YNFKEQ. The junction had 8 bases not matched to a gene; V was cut back by 3 bases and J by 2 bases. The DNA for the CDR3 is TGTGCCAGCAGCCAGGGCGGTACAGGGGGCGCTGGAAACACCATATATTTT. Protein: CASSQGGTGGAGNTIYF.

The chain combines TRBV6-6 with TRBJ1-2; unclear D gene. CDR1 and CDR2 (germline): MNHNY, SVGAGI (reference sequence). Between the trimmed V and J ends, which lost 7 bases and 8 bases, there was a span of 14 bases. CDR3 length: 12 residues. Here the CDR3 reads CASTRRFGGYTF. The DNA of the CDR3 is TGTGCCAGCACTAGGAGGTTCGGAGGCTACACCTTC.

This sequence joins TRBV7-9 and TRBJ2-2; TRBD1 might be the D (5 bases). V was trimmed by 3 bases and J by 2 bases, leaving 22 bases between them. The V gene's germline CDR1 is SEHNR and CDR2 FQNEAQ (reference sequence). The CDR3 consists of 19 residues. CDR3 in amino acids: CASSFVWGSQSANTGELFF. CDR3 nucleotide sequence: TGTGCCAGCAGCTTTGTTTGGGGCAGTCAATCGGCAAACACCGGGGAGCTGTTTTTT.

Concerning this clone: Additional DNA sequences in this sample encode the identical CDR3. V is TRBV7-2 and J is TRBJ2-5; no definite D call. The CDR3 has 13 residues. Trimming took 3 bases from V and 0 from J, leaving 5 bases between them. Germline CDR1 SGHTA, CDR2 FQGNSA. The CDR3 DNA is TGTGCCAGCAGCTTGTCGTACCAAGAGACCCAGTACTTC. This codes for CASSLSYQETQYF.

V usage is TRBV5-1 and J usage is TRBJ2-1; the D gene is possibly TRBD2 (6 bases). From germline, CDR1 is SGHRS and CDR2 YFSETQ. The CDR3 is 14 residues long. V gave up 0 bases and J gave up 6 bases, with 10 bases separating them. This CDR3 reads CASSLEGTGNEQFF. The CDR3 DNA sequence: TGCGCCAGCAGCTTGGAAGGGACTGGCAATGAGCAGTTCTTC.

V usage is TRBV4-1 and J usage is TRBJ2-7; D might be TRBD1 (6 bases). The V end lost 4 bases, the J end lost 1 base, and 11 bases lay between the germline ends. Germline CDR1 reads MGHRA; CDR2 reads YSYEKL. The CDR3 has 14 amino acids. CDR3 in DNA: TGCGCCAGCAGCCTCCCGGGACAATCCTACGAGCAGTACTTC. Its translation: CASSLPGQSYEQYF.

V is TRBV9 and J is TRBJ1-2, with 7 bases aligning to TRBD1. Per germline, CDR1 SGDLS and CDR2 YYNGEE. The CDR3 covers 14 residues. The V and J ends lost 4 bases and 0 bases, in that order; junction bases with no gene match: 3. The CDR3 protein is CASSPGTANYGYTF. In nucleotides, the CDR3 is TGTGCCAGCAGCCCCGGGACAGCTAACTATGGCTACACCTTC.